The 2 T cell receptor beta chains listed next were all sequenced from one sample in a study of T cell responses to AZD1222 COVID-19 vaccine. Repertoires were generated with immunoSEQ multiplex PCR, while TCRdb's copy carries only in-frame clones and drops some. The table has some 160,000 clones, approximately 90% seen once. The starting material was peripheral blood, obtained 28 days after the second AZD1222 dose. The source of these receptors is an adult who received the AZD1222 COVID-19 vaccine.

The chain has TRBV7-2 and TRBJ1-2, with D unclear. Per germline, CDR1 SGHTA and CDR2 FQGNSA. V shed 6 bases and J shed 8 bases, with 22 bases lying between them. CDR3 length equals 15 residues. CDR3 nucleotides: TGTGCCAGCAGGGTTACGAGGGCAGGCGGCGGGGGCTACACCTTC. Residues: CASRVTRAGGGGYTF.

The chain couples TRBV4-3 to TRBJ1-1; TRBD1 might be the D (5 bases). The CDR3 extends over 15 amino acids. Trimming removed 1 base from V and 5 bases from J, with 14 bases in between. Germline-derived CDR1 and CDR2 are LGHNA and YSLEER. This CDR3 reads CASSQGAGWGTEAFF. As DNA, the CDR3 is TGCGCCAGCAGCCAAGGAGCAGGGTGGGGAACTGAAGCTTTCTTT.